This TCR beta chain was documented in a study of blood T cell repertoires in COVID-19. In the original analysis: By means of reference gene primer amplification, nucleated cell counts were estimated. Produced via immunoSEQ multiplex PCR; TCRdb's table is partial and in-frame only. That table is the source of V, J and clone size, and D and trimming were worked out from the DNA. The table shows approximately 240,000 clones, with approximately 87% occurring only once. In germline, CDR1 is SQVTM, CDR2 ANQGSEA. J gave up 0 bases and V 7 bases, and 4 bases lay outside the gene matches. This CDR3 contains 13 residues.

This TCR was recovered from a woman aged 45-59 years in a cohort exposed to, infected with or recovered from COVID-19 (not recorded which). This sequence joins TRBV29-1 and TRBJ1-1; 8 bases agree with TRBD1. The specimen sequenced was PBMCs or T cells enriched from blood (not recorded which). The CDR3 coding sequence is TGCAGCGACAGGGGGAACATGAACACTGAAGCTTTCTTT. Translation: CSDRGNMNTEAFF.